These 18 T cell receptor beta chains share one sample of origin, sequenced in a study of T cells in Graves' hyperthyroidism and ophthalmopathy. TCR beta CDR3 sequences were amplified from RNA transcripts. Using the HTBI primer set, a first-round RT-PCR was run on the TCR CDR3. MiXCR, run by TCRdb on the multiplex PCR reads, gives a single entry per CDR3 protein. The sample lists about 610,000 distinct CDR3 sequences, roughly 46% occurring once. The sequenced sample consisted of peripheral blood or thyroid tissue (not recorded which). Every receptor here comes from a woman aged 18-29 years with Graves' hyperthyroidism.

In its sample, this clonotype was seen many times. This rearrangement joins TRBV10-1 to TRBJ2-7; D might be TRBD2 (6 bases). The CDR3 covers 14 residues. Looked up from germline, CDR1 is WNHNN and CDR2 is SYGVQD (reference sequence). The V and J ends lost 4 bases and 2 bases respectively, with 12 bases between them. This CDR3 reads CASSASDQPYEQYF. CDR3 DNA: TGCGCCAGCAGTGCTAGCGACCAACCCTACGAGCAGTACTTC.

This clonotype was detected once. Relative to the germline gene, one junction end is altered; a read error may explain this. This chain links TRBV7-8 with TRBJ1-3, with D possibly TRBD1 on 5 matching bases. Looked up from germline, CDR1 is SGHVS and CDR2 is FQNEAQ. This CDR3 is built from 13 residues. Written as DNA, the CDR3 is TGTGCCAGCAGCTTAGAGAGGGGAAACACCATATGTTTT. Amino acid sequence: CASSLERGNTICF.

This clonotype was detected a few times. V is TRBV4-1 and J is TRBJ1-1; D might be TRBD1 (6 bases). Germline V gene data show CDR1 as MGHRA and CDR2 as YSYEKL. This CDR3 has 17 amino acids. V shed 1 base and J shed 4 bases, with 19 bases lying between them. CDR3 sequence reads: CASSQVGGARRRTEAFF. CDR3 nucleotides: TGCGCCAGCAGCCAAGTGGGGGGGGCCAGACGACGCACTGAAGCTTTCTTT.

In this sample, this clonotype turned up many times. The V call is TRBV24-1, the J call TRBJ2-2; possible D gene TRBD1, 5 bases. V shed 4 bases and J shed 3 bases, with 14 bases lying between them. CDR3 size: 16 residues. Looked up from germline, CDR1 is KGHDR and CDR2 is SFDVKD. The CDR3 here is CATSDSAQGDTGELFF. The CDR3 nucleotides are TGTGCCACCAGTGACTCAGCCCAGGGTGACACCGGGGAGCTGTTTTTT.

The genes are TRBV25-1 and TRBJ1-6; 8 bases fit TRBD1. V lost 1 base, J lost 8 bases, and 7 bases stayed unmatched. The CDR3 extends over 16 amino acids. Germline CDR1 MGHDK, CDR2 SYGVNS. The CDR3 nucleotides read TGTGCCAGCAGTGAATTTCAGGGGGCAGTAGATTCACCCCTCCACTTT. Amino acid sequence: CASSEFQGAVDSPLHF. Looking up the rest from reference TRBV25-1 and TRBJ1-6 gives the full variable domain: EADIYQTPRYLVIGTGKKITLECSQTMGHDKMYWYQQDPGMELHLIHYSYGVNSTEKGDLSSESTVSRIRTEHFPLTLESARPSHTSQYLCASSEFQGAVDSPLHFGNGTRLTVT.

On this clonotype: This may stem from a read error, because a much larger clone lies one nucleotide away. The chain joins TRBV20-1 to TRBJ2-2, with a possible D match to TRBD2 (5 bases). The germline V gene has CDR1 DFQATT and CDR2 SNEGSKA (reference sequence). The length of the CDR3 is 16 residues. The ends were cut back, 5 bases at V and 4 bases at J, with 20 bases in the middle. The CDR3 region has the DNA TGCAGTGCTTATGACCCCGGGATAGGCTTCACCGGGGAGCTGTTTTTT. Translation gives CSAYDPGIGFTGELFF.

V is TRBV7-2 and J is TRBJ2-3; 14 bases are shared with TRBD2. The V segment lost 4 bases and the J segment 4 bases; nucleotides outside the gene matches: 7. Germline V gene data show CDR1 as SGHTA and CDR2 as FQGNSA. The CDR3 extends over 17 amino acids. The CDR3 here is CASSYLGLAGGADTQYF. The DNA for the CDR3 is TGTGCCAGCAGCTATCTAGGACTAGCGGGAGGCGCAGATACGCAGTATTTT.

Notes on this clonotype: This is likely a read error, given that the CDR3 carries no conserved phenylalanine or tryptophan at its end. The DNA is omitted, as the CDR3 cannot be located on it reliably, and the CDR3 follows TCRdb's listing. The CDR3: CASSLKTGL. The chain couples TRBV7-3 to TRBJ2-7; the table's D call, TRBD1, has no DNA check behind it. The CDR3 length equals 9 residues, ends included. Germline CDR1 SGHTA, CDR2 FQGTGA.

The rearrangement links TRBV25-1 to TRBJ1-2; TRBD1 matches at 9 bases. The germline CDR1 and CDR2 sequences are MGHDK and SYGVNS. CDR3 size: 19 residues. The junction had 22 bases not matched to a gene; V was cut back by 4 bases and J by 7 bases. Here the CDR3 DNA reads TGTGCCAGCAGTGCTAGGGTACCCTATGGACAGGGGCCTTATAGTGGCTACACCTTC. It yields the protein CASSARVPYGQGPYSGYTF.

Ten or more counts support this clonotype. CDR3 coding DNA: TGTGCCATCAGATTTGCAGGGAGCGCGAACACTGAAGCTTTCTTT. This translates into CAIRFAGSANTEAFF. V usage is TRBV10-3 and J usage is TRBJ1-1; possibly TRBD1 for D (5 bases). Between the trimmed V and J ends, which lost 6 bases and 1 base, there was a span of 15 bases. The CDR3 has 15 residues. The germline V gene encodes CDR1 ENHRY and CDR2 SYGVKD.

In its sample, this clonotype was seen many times. The genes are TRBV29-1 and TRBJ1-2; D gene uncertain. Trimming stripped 2 bases from V and 4 bases from J, with 14 bases between. Germline V CDR1 and CDR2: SQVTM, ANQGSEA. The CDR3 is 14 amino acids. As DNA, the CDR3 is TGCAGCGTTGAATTTTTGGGTCATGGCTATGGCTACACCTTC. Translation: CSVEFLGHGYGYTF. Using reference TRBV29-1 and TRBJ1-2 for the parts outside the CDR3, the full variable domain is SAVISQKPSRDICQRGTSLTIQCQVDSQVTMMFWYRQQPGQSLTLIATANQGSEATYESGFVIDKFPISRPNLTFSTLTVSNMSPEDSSIYLCSVEFLGHGYGYTFGSGTRLTVV.

This clonotype was counted ten times or more. The genes are TRBV7-9 and TRBJ2-7; 9 nucleotides align to TRBD2. Losses at the gene ends were 3 bases for V and 3 bases for J; bases not matched to a gene: 6. The CDR3 has 15 amino acids. In germline, CDR1 is SEHNR, CDR2 FQNEAQ (reference sequence). CDR3 region: CASSLGLAANYEQYF. CDR3 in DNA: TGTGCCAGCAGCTTGGGACTAGCCGCTAACTACGAGCAGTACTTC.

This chain joins TRBV2 and TRBJ2-7, with unresolved D. This CDR3 contains 15 residues. The V and J ends lost 6 bases and 1 base respectively, with 16 bases between them. Germline V gives CDR1 SNHLY, CDR2 FYNNEI. CDR3 region: CASRPTVNPSYEQYF. Written as DNA, the CDR3 is TGTGCCAGCAGGCCGACTGTGAATCCGTCCTACGAGCAGTACTTC.

This rearrangement joins TRBV2 to TRBJ2-1, with D possibly being TRBD2 (6 bases). Germline assignment: CDR1 SNHLY and CDR2 FYNNEI. Trimming shortened V by 6 bases and J by 0 bases, and 18 bases separated the two germline ends. The CDR3 is made up of 17 amino acids. The CDR3 DNA reads as TGTGCCAGCAGCCCTCACACTAGCCCGAGCTCCTACAATGAGCAGTTCTTC. This encodes CASSPHTSPSSYNEQFF.

This clonotype was observed many times. J is TRBJ1-2 and V is TRBV2; D not certain. CDR1 SNHLY and CDR2 FYNNEI come from the germline V gene. V lost 9 bases and J 5 bases, leaving 10 bases between the germline ends. There are 11 residues in the CDR3. The CDR3 reads CARSSRYGYTF. The CDR3 bases are TGTGCCAGAAGCTCAAGATATGGCTACACCTTC.

This clonotype turned up a few times. The chain uses TRBV5-8 and TRBJ1-6; 7 nucleotides align to TRBD1. The V gene end was trimmed by 4 bases and the J gene end by 0 bases; junction bases not matched to a gene: 13. Germline V gene data show CDR1 as SGHTS and CDR2 as YDEGEE. There are 19 residues in the CDR3. The CDR3 nucleotides are TGTGCCAGCAGCCGCGGGGACAGCCCGATAAGCTCCTATAATTCACCCCTCCACTTT. Translation gives CASSRGDSPISSYNSPLHF.

On this clonotype: Sequence at one end of the junction differs from germline and may be a read error. This sequence joins TRBV2 and TRBJ2-5; D gene uncertain. The germline gives CDR1 SNHLY, CDR2 FYNNEI. This CDR3 is built from 14 residues. Written as DNA, the CDR3 is TGTGCCAGCAGTGAAGGATCAGTACAAGGGACCCAGTACTTC. Its protein is CASSEGSVQGTQYF.

The gene calls are TRBV2 and TRBJ1-2; 10 bases agree with TRBD1. In germline, CDR1 is SNHLY, CDR2 FYNNEI. J gave up 7 bases and V 7 bases, and 15 bases lay outside the gene matches. The CDR3 extends over 16 amino acids. CDR3 sequence reads: CASTRPGRQGARGYTF. The CDR3 coding sequence is TGTGCCAGCACCAGACCCGGGAGACAGGGGGCGCGTGGCTACACCTTC.